This T cell receptor (beta chain) derives from a study of CD8+ T cells in alopecia areata. Following extraction, RNA underwent reverse transcription to cDNA, which served as the sequencing template. Some clones are missing from TCRdb's copy, which holds only in-frame ones; the method was immunoSEQ multiplex PCR. The sample has over 150,000 clones, roughly 64% seen once. The treatment denotes: oral pan-JAK inhibitor, 5-10 mg twice daily. Trimming pared 4 bases from V and 1 base from J, leaving 12 bases between. The germline gives CDR1 SGHDT, CDR2 YYEEEE. CDR3 length: 15 residues. The rearrangement uses TRBV5-6 and TRBJ1-5; the D gene is possibly TRBD1 (6 bases). This sequence was found in a human donor with alopecia areata. The starting material was CD8+ T cells sorted from blood, obtained at week 24, from a patient treated with tofacitinib. The CDR3 DNA sequence: TGTGCCAGCAGCCCGGGGGCCGCGAGCAATCAGCCCCAGCATTTT. It encodes CASSPGAASNQPQHF.